A single sample gave rise to the 5 T cell receptor beta chains below, sequenced in a study of T cells after yellow fever vaccination. From the 5' RACE reads, TCRdb called clonotypes with MiXCR, one entry per CDR3 protein. The repertoire holds approximately 610,000 distinct CDR3 sequences, with around 16% as singletons. This sample comprised PBMCs, obtained around 5 days after the first yellow fever vaccination. These receptors were collected from a man between 18 and 29 years old who received the YFV17D yellow fever vaccine.

The CDR3 DNA reads as TGTGCCAGCGGGAGACAGGGAGACTCTGGGGCCAACGTCCTGACTTTC. Its protein is CASGRQGDSGANVLTF. V and J are TRBV9 and TRBJ2-6; 7 positions agree with TRBD1. The CDR3 runs 16 residues. Per the germline V gene, CDR1 is SGDLS and CDR2 is YYNGEE. V trimming: 7 bases; J trimming: 0 bases; junction bases outside the gene matches: 7.

This clonotype was seen a few times. The V and J genes are TRBV29-1 and TRBJ1-1; D is unclear. The germline V gene has CDR1 SQVTM and CDR2 ANQGSEA. This CDR3 has 13 amino acids. Trimming shortened V by 3 bases and J by 3 bases, and 11 bases separated the two germline ends. CDR3 DNA: TGCAGCGTTGACCTCTCGGCGGACACTGAAGCTTTCTTT. Amino acids: CSVDLSADTEAFF.

The chain uses TRBV9 and TRBJ1-1; 11 nucleotides align to TRBD1. The trim removed 0 bases at V and 4 bases at J, leaving 8 bases unmatched. Germline values: CDR1 SGDLS, CDR2 YYNGEE. This CDR3 contains 17 residues. The CDR3 bases are TGTGCCAGCAGCGTAGCAGGAATAGGACAGGGGGCCACTGAAGCTTTCTTT. This sequence encodes CASSVAGIGQGATEAFF.

This chain uses TRBV27 with TRBJ1-4; D is unclear. Looked up from germline, CDR1 is MNHEY and CDR2 is SMNVEV (reference sequence). The CDR3 has 15 amino acids. The V end lost 0 bases, the J end lost 4 bases, and 9 bases lay between the germline ends. CDR3 DNA: TGTGCCAGCAGTTTATCGCCGGGATTTAATGAAAAACTGTTTTTT. This codes for CASSLSPGFNEKLFF.

This clonotype was observed many times. V is TRBV5-6 and J is TRBJ2-3, with 10 bases identical to TRBD2. V shed 8 bases and J 4 bases; nucleotides not matched to a gene: 4. CDR1 is SGHDT and CDR2 is YYEEEE in the germline V gene. The CDR3 covers 13 residues. CDR3: CASTSGVADTQYF. The CDR3 bases are TGTGCCAGTACTAGCGGGGTAGCAGATACGCAGTATTTT.